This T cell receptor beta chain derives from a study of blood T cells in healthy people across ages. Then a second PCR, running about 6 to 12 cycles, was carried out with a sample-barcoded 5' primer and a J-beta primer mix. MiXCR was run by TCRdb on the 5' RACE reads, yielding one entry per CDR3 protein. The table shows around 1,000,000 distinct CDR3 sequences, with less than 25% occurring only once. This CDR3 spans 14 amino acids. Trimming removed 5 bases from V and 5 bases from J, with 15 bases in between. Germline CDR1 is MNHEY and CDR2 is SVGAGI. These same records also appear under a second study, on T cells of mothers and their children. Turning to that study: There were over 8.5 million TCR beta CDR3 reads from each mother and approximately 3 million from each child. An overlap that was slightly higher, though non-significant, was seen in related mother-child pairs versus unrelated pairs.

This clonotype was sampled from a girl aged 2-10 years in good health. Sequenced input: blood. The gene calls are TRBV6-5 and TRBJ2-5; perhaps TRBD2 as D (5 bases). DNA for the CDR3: TGTGCCAGCAGTAAGGGAGTCGAGAGGGAGACCCAGTACTTC. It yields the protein CASSKGVERETQYF.